Shown below are 3 T cell receptor beta chains from a single sample sequenced in a study of blood T cell repertoires in COVID-19. Here immunoSEQ multiplex PCR was the method, and the copy in TCRdb shows in-frame clones only, minus some. In the table there are approximately 150,000 clones, 65% to 90% of which are singletons. Sequencing input: PBMCs or T cells enriched from blood (not recorded which). These receptor sequences come from a man between 45 and 60 years old who had recovered from COVID-19.

V and J are TRBV20-1 and TRBJ2-3; 8 positions agree with TRBD2. Per germline, CDR1 DFQATT and CDR2 SNEGSKA (reference sequence). J was trimmed by 8 bases and V by 3 bases; bases with no gene match: 13. There are 15 residues in the CDR3. The CDR3 DNA reads as TGCAGTGCTAGTATTAGCGGGGACCTGAGGGGTACGCAGTATTTT. It encodes CSASISGDLRGTQYF.

The J gene is TRBJ2-1, the V gene TRBV27, with 9 positions matching TRBD2. Per germline, CDR1 MNHEY and CDR2 SMNVEV (reference sequence). The CDR3 extends over 23 amino acids. Trimming at V came to 7 bases and at J to 1 base, leaving 29 bases not matched to a gene. This chain's CDR3 is CASTKVATQGRPFAGGSYNEQFF. The CDR3 region has the DNA TGTGCCAGCACCAAGGTAGCAACGCAGGGACGTCCTTTTGCGGGGGGGTCCTACAATGAGCAGTTCTTC.

V is TRBV25-1 and J is TRBJ2-5; the match to TRBD2 covers 7 bases. CDR3 size: 14 residues. Germline-derived CDR1 and CDR2 are MGHDK and SYGVNS. The V gene end was trimmed by 7 bases and the J gene end by 3 bases; junction bases not matched to a gene: 8. The CDR3 DNA reads TGTGCCAGCACCATTGGGGGGGTGGAAGAGACCCAGTACTTC. Translated, it gives CASTIGGVEETQYF.